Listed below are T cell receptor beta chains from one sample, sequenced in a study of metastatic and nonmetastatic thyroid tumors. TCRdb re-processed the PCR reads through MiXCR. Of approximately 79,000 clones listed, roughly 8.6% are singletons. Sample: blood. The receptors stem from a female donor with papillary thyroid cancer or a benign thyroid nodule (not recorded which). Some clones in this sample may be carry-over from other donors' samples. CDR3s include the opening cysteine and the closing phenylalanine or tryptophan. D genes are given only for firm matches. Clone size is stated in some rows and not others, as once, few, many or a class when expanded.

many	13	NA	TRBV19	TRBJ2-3	TGTGCCAGTAGTATCGTGGGATCGGGGACGCAGTATTTT	CASSIVGSGTQYF
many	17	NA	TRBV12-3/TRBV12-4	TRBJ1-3	TGTGCCAGCAGTCCCTTCTTGGGCAACCCCTCTGGAAACACCATATATTTT	CASSPFLGNPSGNTIYF
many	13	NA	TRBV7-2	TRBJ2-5	TGTGCCAGCAGCCAGGGAGAAAGGGAGACCCAGTACTTC	CASSQGERETQYF
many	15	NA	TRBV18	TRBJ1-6	TGTGCCAGCTCACCGGACCAGGTCTATAATTCACCCCTCCACTTT	CASSPDQVYNSPLHF
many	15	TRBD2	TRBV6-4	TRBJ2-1	TGTGCCAGCAGTGACCGCGGGGGGGGTTACAATGAGCAGTTCTTC	CASSDRGGGYNEQFF
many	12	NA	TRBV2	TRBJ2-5	TGTGCCAGCAAGGAATCCCCGGAGACCCAGTACTTC	CASKESPETQYF
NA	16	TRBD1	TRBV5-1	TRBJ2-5	TGCGGCAGCAGCCCTAAGTGGGACAGGCCTCAAGAGACCCAGTACTTC	CGSSPKWDRPQETQYF
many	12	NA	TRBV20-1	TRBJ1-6	TGCAGTGCCCTCGGGGGTAATTCACCCCTCCACTTT	CSALGGNSPLHF
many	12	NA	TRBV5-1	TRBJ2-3	TGCGCCAGCAGTGGGGATTCAGATACGCAGTATTTT	CASSGDSDTQYF
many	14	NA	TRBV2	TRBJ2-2	TGTGCCAGCAGTGATAGGCAAGGGAACGGGGAGCTGTTTTTT	CASSDRQGNGELFF
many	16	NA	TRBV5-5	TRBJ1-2	TGTGCCAGCAGCTTGGGTGTGGAGGGTGGCTCCTATGGCTACACCTTC	CASSLGVEGGSYGYTF
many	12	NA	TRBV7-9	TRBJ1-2	TGTGCCAGCAGCTTGGATCGTTATGGCTACACCTTC	CASSLDRYGYTF
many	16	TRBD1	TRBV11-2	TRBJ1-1	TGTGCCAGCAGCTTAGTCCCCGACAGGGAATGGTTCGGAGCTTTCTTT	CASSLVPDREWFGAFF
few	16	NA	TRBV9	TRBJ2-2	TGTGCCAGCAGCCCCCAGCTCACAGGGAACACCGGGGAGCTGTTTTTT	CASSPQLTGNTGELFF
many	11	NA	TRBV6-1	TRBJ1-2	TGTGCCAGCAGGATTAACTATGGCTACACCTTC	CASRINYGYTF
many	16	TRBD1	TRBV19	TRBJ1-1	TGTGCCAGTAGGAGGACAGGGGACGGAGTGAACACTGAAGCTTTCTTT	CASRRTGDGVNTEAFF
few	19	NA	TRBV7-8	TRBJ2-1	TGTGCCAGCAGCTTAGCGCCCTCCCAGGGGGTCGGGGGCTTCCATGAGCAGTTCTTC	CASSLAPSQGVGGFHEQFF
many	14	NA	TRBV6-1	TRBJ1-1	TGTGCCAGCAGTGACAGAGGGGTGAACACTGAAGCTTTCTTT	CASSDRGVNTEAFF
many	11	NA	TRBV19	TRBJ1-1	TGTGCCAGTAGAAAGGCGGGTGAAGCTTTCTTT	CASRKAGEAFF
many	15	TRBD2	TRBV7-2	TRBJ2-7	TGTGCCAGCAGCTCGAGACTAGCGGGGGTTGGCGAGCAGTACTTC	CASSSRLAGVGEQYF
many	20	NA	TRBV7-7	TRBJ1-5	TGTGCCAGCAGCTTAGTTTGGGAAAGGCAGATTCTATATAGCAATCAGCCCCAGCATTTT	CASSLVWERQILYSNQPQHF
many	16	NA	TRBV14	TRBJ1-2	TGTGCCAGCAGCCACGCCCACGCGAAGAGGGGTTATGGCTACACCTTC	CASSHAHAKRGYGYTF
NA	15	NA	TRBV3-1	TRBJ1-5	TGTGCCAGCAGCCCGGGACTTAATAGCAATCAGCCCCAGCATTTT	CASSPGLNSNQPQHF
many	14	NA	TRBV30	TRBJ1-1	TGTGCCTGGAGTGTCGGGATTCAAAACACTGAAGCTTTCTTT	CAWSVGIQNTEAFF
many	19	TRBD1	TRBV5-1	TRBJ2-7	TGCGCCAGCAGCTTGAGAAACCTGACAGGGGGAACATTGGGCTACGAGCAGTACTTC	CASSLRNLTGGTLGYEQYF
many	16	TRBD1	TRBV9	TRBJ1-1	TGTGCCAGCAGCGCAGGACAGGGAAATTGGAACACTGAAGCTTTCTTT	CASSAGQGNWNTEAFF
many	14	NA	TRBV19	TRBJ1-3	TGTGCCAGCCGGGGACACGCGAATGGAAACACCATATATTTT	CASRGHANGNTIYF
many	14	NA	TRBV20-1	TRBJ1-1	TGCAGTGCTAGGGAGGTTAGGGAGGGGACTGAAGCTTTCTTT	CSAREVREGTEAFF
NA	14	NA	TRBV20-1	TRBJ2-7	TGCAGTGCAAGGCCGGCAGGGACGGTGTACGAGCAGTACTTC	CSARPAGTVYEQYF
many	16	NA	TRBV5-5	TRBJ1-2	TGTGCCAGCAGCTTGGCCCTTACAGGGTCGGGGCGAGGCTACACCTTC	CASSLALTGSGRGYTF
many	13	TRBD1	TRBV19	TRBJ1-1	TGTGCCAGTAGCGGACAGGCGAACACTGAAGCTTTCTTT	CASSGQANTEAFF
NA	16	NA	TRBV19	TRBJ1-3	TGTGCCAGTACCCAACCCCTAGGGGTCTCTGGAAACACCATATATTTT	CASTQPLGVSGNTIYF
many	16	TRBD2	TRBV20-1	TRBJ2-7	TGCAGTGCTAGAGAACCGGGACTAGCGGGGTTGTACGAGCAGTACTTC	CSAREPGLAGLYEQYF
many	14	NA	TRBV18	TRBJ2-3	TGTGCCAGCTCAGAAGGCTCGTCCACAGATACGCAGTATTTT	CASSEGSSTDTQYF
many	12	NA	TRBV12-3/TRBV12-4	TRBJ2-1	TGTGCCAGCAGTTTAGTGAGTTATGAGCAGTTCTTC	CASSLVSYEQFF
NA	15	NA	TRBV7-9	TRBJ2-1	TGTGCCAGCAGCTCCGATGTAGTTGGGGGACATATTCTGTTCTTC	CASSSDVVGGHILFF
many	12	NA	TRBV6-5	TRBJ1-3	TGTGCCAGCAGTTACAGACAGCAACCTCTATATTTT	CASSYRQQPLYF
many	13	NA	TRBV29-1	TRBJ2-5	TGCAGCGTGGGATTGACAGCCCAAGAGACCCAGTACTTC	CSVGLTAQETQYF
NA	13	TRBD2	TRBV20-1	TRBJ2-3	TGCAGTTCCGGTCTAGCGGGGCCAGATACGCAGTATTTT	CSSGLAGPDTQYF
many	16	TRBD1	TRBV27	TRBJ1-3	TGTGCCAGCAGTTGGCTCAGGGGGCGAGCTGGAAACACCATATATTTT	CASSWLRGRAGNTIYF
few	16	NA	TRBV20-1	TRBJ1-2	TGCAGTGCTAGACGTCCCGCTATGGAGGGAATCTATGGCTACACCTTC	CSARRPAMEGIYGYTF
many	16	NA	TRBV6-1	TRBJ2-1	TGTGCCAGCAGTGGACTGGCGGGGGCCACTCACAATGAGCAGTTCTTC	CASSGLAGATHNEQFF
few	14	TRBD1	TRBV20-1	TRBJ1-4	TGCAGTGCTAGAGGGGACAGGGATTTTGGAAAACTGTTCTTT	CSARGDRDFGKLFF
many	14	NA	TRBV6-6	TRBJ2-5	TGTGCCAGCAGTTACTCGTGGTTAGAGGGGACCCAGTACTTC	CASSYSWLEGTQYF
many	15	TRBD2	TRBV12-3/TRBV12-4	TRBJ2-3	TGTGCCAGCAGTTTACGGCGGGGGGACACAGATACGCAGTATTTT	CASSLRRGDTDTQYF
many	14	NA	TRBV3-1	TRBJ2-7	TGTGCCAGCAGCCAAGGGCCGGGGCTCTACGAGCAGTACTTC	CASSQGPGLYEQYF
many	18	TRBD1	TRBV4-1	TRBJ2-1	TGCGCCAGCAGCCAAGTTAAGGCGGGACAGGGATGGGCAAATGAGCAGTTCTTC	CASSQVKAGQGWANEQFF
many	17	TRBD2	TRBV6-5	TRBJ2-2	TGTGCCAGCAGTTACTCTCCCGGGGGGTTTAACACCGGGGAGCTGTTTTTT	CASSYSPGGFNTGELFF
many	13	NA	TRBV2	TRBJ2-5	TGTGCCAGCCGCGGCAGCGCGCAAGAGACCCAGTACTTC	CASRGSAQETQYF
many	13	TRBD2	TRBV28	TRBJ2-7	TGTGCCAGCACCAGAGCGGGGGGTTACGAGCAGTACTTC	CASTRAGGYEQYF
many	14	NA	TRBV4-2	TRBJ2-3	TGTGCCAGCAGCCCCCGGACTGGAACAGATACGCAGTATTTT	CASSPRTGTDTQYF
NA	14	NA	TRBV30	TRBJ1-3	TGTGCCTGGAGTGTAGGCCAGGGAGGGGACACCATATATTTT	CAWSVGQGGDTIYF
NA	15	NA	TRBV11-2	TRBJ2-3	TGTGCCAGCAGCTTGTCGGGGACCCTTACAGATACGCAGTATTTT	CASSLSGTLTDTQYF
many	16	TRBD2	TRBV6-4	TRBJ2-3	TGTGCCAGCAGTGACGTGGCACTAGCGGGGTTAGATACGCAGTATTTT	CASSDVALAGLDTQYF
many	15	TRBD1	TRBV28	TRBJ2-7	TGTGCCAGCAGTTTCAGAAACAGGGGGCTATCCGAGCAGTACTTC	CASSFRNRGLSEQYF
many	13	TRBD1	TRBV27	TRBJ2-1	TGTGCCAGCGGGGGACAGGGGTCCGATGAGCAGTTCTTC	CASGGQGSDEQFF
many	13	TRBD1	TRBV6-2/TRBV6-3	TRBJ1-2	TGTGCCAGCAGTTATATGCAGGGGGCCGGCTACACCTTC	CASSYMQGAGYTF